This T cell receptor (beta chain) was observed in a study of blood T cell repertoires in COVID-19. Study as a whole: COVID-19 samples, acute and convalescent, were from the United States, Italy and Spain. Sample material is recorded as cDNA or gDNA derived from T cells, B-cell-depleted T cells, or PBMCs.

Per the original data handling: Reference gene primer amplification gave nucleated cell count estimates. The data were produced by immunoSEQ multiplex PCR, yet TCRdb's version contains in-frame clones alone and is incomplete. D and trimming were read from the DNA, whereas the V and J calls and clone size are those reported in that table. The sample has fewer than 200,000 clones, about 85% seen once; the top ten hold around 1.2%. Turning to this clone: Other nucleotide sequences in the sample specify the same CDR3.

The CDR3 length is 15 residues. CDR1 is KGHSH and CDR2 is LQKENI in the germline V gene. Trimming took 3 bases from V and 4 from J; bases not matched to a gene: 4. V usage is TRBV18 and J usage is TRBJ1-5, with TRBD1 matching over 9 bases. The specimen sequenced was peripheral blood. This receptor was taken from a man aged 55-75 years who had recovered from COVID-19. The CDR3 here is CASSPGQGTNQPQHF. The CDR3 region has the DNA TGTGCCAGCTCACCGGGACAGGGAACAAATCAGCCCCAGCATTTT.